This T cell receptor (beta chain) was observed in a study of OX40 agonist ivuxolimab in advanced cancers. At the level of the study: Among those treated, three patients had partial responses, one with hepatocellular carcinoma and two with cutaneous melanoma. Whole-study results and caveats: Expanded clones were, on average, more numerous in CD8+ T cells than in CD4+.

Notes on this clone: Its antigen is not known.

Some clones are missing from TCRdb's copy, which holds only in-frame ones; the method was immunoSEQ multiplex PCR. The sample includes 65,000 to 80,000 clones, 80% to 90% of them seen just once. Here the sequenced sample was CD4+ or CD8+ T cells sorted from blood, taken in a trial of the OX40 agonist ivuxolimab. This TCR derives from an adult with an advanced solid tumor such as melanoma, head and neck, liver or kidney cancer.

CDR3 nucleotide sequence: TGTGCCAGCAGTGCGGACAGGCAAGGGTACTATGGCTACACCTTC. This encodes CASSADRQGYYGYTF. The gene calls are TRBV6-5 and TRBJ1-2; 7 bases are shared with TRBD1. J was trimmed by 3 bases and V by 5 bases; bases with no gene match: 9. Germline values: CDR1 MNHEY, CDR2 SVGAGI. This CDR3 is built from 15 residues.